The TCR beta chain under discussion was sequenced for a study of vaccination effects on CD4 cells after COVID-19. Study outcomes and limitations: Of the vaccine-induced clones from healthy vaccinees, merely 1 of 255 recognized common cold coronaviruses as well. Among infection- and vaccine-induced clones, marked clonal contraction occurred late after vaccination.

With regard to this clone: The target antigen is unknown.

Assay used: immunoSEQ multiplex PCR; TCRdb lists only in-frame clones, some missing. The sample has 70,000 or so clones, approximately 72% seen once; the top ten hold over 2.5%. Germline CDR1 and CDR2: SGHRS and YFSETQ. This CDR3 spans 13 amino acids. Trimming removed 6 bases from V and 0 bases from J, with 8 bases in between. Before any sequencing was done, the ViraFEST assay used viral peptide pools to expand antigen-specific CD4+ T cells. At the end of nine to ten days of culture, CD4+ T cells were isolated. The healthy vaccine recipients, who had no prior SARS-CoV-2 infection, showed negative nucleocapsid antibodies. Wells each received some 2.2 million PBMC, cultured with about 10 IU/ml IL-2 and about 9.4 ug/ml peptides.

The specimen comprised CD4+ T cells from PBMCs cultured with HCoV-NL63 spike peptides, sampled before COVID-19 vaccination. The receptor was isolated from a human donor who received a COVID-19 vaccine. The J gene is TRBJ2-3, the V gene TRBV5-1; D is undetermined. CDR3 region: CASIGSSTDTQYF. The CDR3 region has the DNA TGCGCCAGCATTGGCAGTAGCACAGATACGCAGTATTTT.